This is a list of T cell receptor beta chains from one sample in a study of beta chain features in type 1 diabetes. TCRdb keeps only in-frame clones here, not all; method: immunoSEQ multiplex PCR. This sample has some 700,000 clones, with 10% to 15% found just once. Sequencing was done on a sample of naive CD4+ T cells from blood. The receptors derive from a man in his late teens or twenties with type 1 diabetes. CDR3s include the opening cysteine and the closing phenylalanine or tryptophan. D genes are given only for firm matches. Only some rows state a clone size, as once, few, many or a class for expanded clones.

CDR3 protein: CASSVPPAGTSGMGETQYF
CDR3 DNA: TGTGCCAGCAGTGTCCCTCCTGCCGGGACTAGCGGGATGGGGGAGACCCAGTACTTC
J gene: TRBJ2-5
V gene: TRBV2
CDR3 length: 19
clone size: .
D gene: TRBD2

CDR3 protein: CASSLDGSLYEQYF
CDR3 DNA: TGTGCCAGCAGCTTAGACGGCAGTCTCTACGAGCAGTACTTC
J gene: TRBJ2-7
V gene: TRBV7-8
CDR3 length: 14
clone size: .
D gene: .

CDR3 protein: CASSPPAWTGVDEKLFF
CDR3 DNA: TGTGCCAGCTCACCACCGGCGTGGACAGGGGTGGATGAAAAACTGTTTTTT
J gene: TRBJ1-4
V gene: TRBV18
CDR3 length: 17
clone size: few
D gene: TRBD1

CDR3 protein: CASSIPGSSSGNTIYF
CDR3 DNA: TGTGCCAGCAGCATCCCAGGGTCCTCCTCTGGAAACACCATATATTTT
J gene: TRBJ1-3
V gene: TRBV5-6
CDR3 length: 16
clone size: .
D gene: .

CDR3 protein: CASSMGLAGGLSTDTQYF
CDR3 DNA: TGTGCCAGCAGCATGGGACTAGCGGGGGGCCTGAGCACAGATACGCAGTATTTT
J gene: TRBJ2-3
V gene: TRBV7-2
CDR3 length: 18
clone size: few
D gene: TRBD2

CDR3 protein: CASNPGQGAWNTEAFF
CDR3 DNA: TGTGCCAGCAACCCGGGACAGGGGGCTTGGAACACTGAAGCTTTCTTT
J gene: TRBJ1-1
V gene: TRBV6-6
CDR3 length: 16
clone size: .
D gene: TRBD1

CDR3 protein: CASSLHRDSGTDTQYF
CDR3 DNA: TGTGCCAGCAGCTTACACCGGGACAGTGGCACAGATACGCAGTATTTT
J gene: TRBJ2-3
V gene: TRBV7-2
CDR3 length: 16
clone size: few
D gene: TRBD1

CDR3 protein: CSARFLYEQYF
CDR3 DNA: TGCAGTGCTAGATTTCTCTACGAGCAGTACTTC
J gene: TRBJ2-7
V gene: TRBV20-1
CDR3 length: 11
clone size: .
D gene: .

CDR3 protein: CASSRAGGSLETQYF
CDR3 DNA: TGTGCCAGCAGTAGAGCGGGGGGGTCTTTGGAGACCCAGTACTTC
J gene: TRBJ2-5
V gene: TRBV7-2
CDR3 length: 15
clone size: few
D gene: TRBD2

CDR3 protein: CAWSKRGAENQPQHF
CDR3 DNA: TGTGCCTGGAGTAAACGGGGGGCTGAAAATCAGCCCCAGCATTTT
J gene: TRBJ1-5
V gene: TRBV30
CDR3 length: 15
clone size: few
D gene: .

CDR3 protein: CAISDAGTGGFYEQYF
CDR3 DNA: TGTGCCATCAGTGACGCCGGGACAGGGGGTTTCTACGAGCAGTACTTC
J gene: TRBJ2-7
V gene: TRBV10-3
CDR3 length: 16
clone size: .
D gene: TRBD1

CDR3 protein: CASSQVGRFRGRGNSPLHF
CDR3 DNA: TGTGCCAGCAGCCAAGTAGGCCGCTTTAGGGGGAGAGGGAATTCACCCCTCCACTTT
J gene: TRBJ1-6
V gene: TRBV4-2
CDR3 length: 19
clone size: .
D gene: .

CDR3 protein: CASSEEGQINQPQHF
CDR3 DNA: TGTGCCAGCAGCGAGGAGGGACAGATCAATCAGCCCCAGCATTTT
J gene: TRBJ1-5
V gene: TRBV2
CDR3 length: 15
clone size: few
D gene: TRBD1

CDR3 protein: CASSEYGPPRAQYF
CDR3 DNA: TGCGCCAGCAGTGAGTACGGGCCTCCAAGAGCGCAGTATTTT
J gene: TRBJ2-3
V gene: TRBV10-2
CDR3 length: 14
clone size: .
D gene: .

CDR3 protein: CASKPDYGYTF
CDR3 DNA: TGTGCCAGCAAGCCTGACTATGGCTACACCTTC
J gene: TRBJ1-2
V gene: TRBV2
CDR3 length: 11
clone size: few
D gene: .

CDR3 protein: CSVEGGGAFTEAFF
CDR3 DNA: TGCAGCGTTGAGGGAGGGGGGGCGTTTACTGAAGCTTTCTTT
J gene: TRBJ1-1
V gene: TRBV29-1
CDR3 length: 14
clone size: few
D gene: .

CDR3 protein: CAWSHVVQFSYEQYF
CDR3 DNA: TGTGCCTGGAGTCATGTAGTACAGTTCTCCTACGAGCAGTACTTC
J gene: TRBJ2-7
V gene: TRBV30
CDR3 length: 15
clone size: .
D gene: .

CDR3 protein: CASSWPGGPEETQYF
CDR3 DNA: TGTGCCAGCAGCTGGCCGGGAGGTCCTGAAGAGACCCAGTACTTC
J gene: TRBJ2-5
V gene: TRBV5-4
CDR3 length: 15
clone size: .
D gene: TRBD2

CDR3 protein: CASSQERHPDYGYTF
CDR3 DNA: TGTGCCAGCAGCCAAGAGAGGCACCCAGACTATGGCTACACCTTC
J gene: TRBJ1-2
V gene: TRBV4-2
CDR3 length: 15
clone size: .
D gene: .

CDR3 protein: CAWRPQGGEAFF
CDR3 DNA: TGTGCCTGGAGGCCCCAGGGTGGTGAAGCTTTCTTT
J gene: TRBJ1-1
V gene: TRBV30
CDR3 length: 12
clone size: few
D gene: .

CDR3 protein: CASSLPALARFF
CDR3 DNA: TGTGCCAGCAGTTTACCGGCCCTCGCCCGGTTCTTC
J gene: TRBJ2-1
V gene: TRBV28
CDR3 length: 12
clone size: few
D gene: .

CDR3 protein: CASSEYYNYGYTF
CDR3 DNA: TGTGCCAGCAGTGAATACTATAACTATGGCTACACCTTC
J gene: TRBJ1-2
V gene: TRBV25-1
CDR3 length: 13
clone size: few
D gene: .

CDR3 protein: CAWSSGSTNEKLFF
CDR3 DNA: TGTGCCTGGAGTTCAGGGAGTACTAATGAAAAACTGTTTTTT
J gene: TRBJ1-4
V gene: TRBV30
CDR3 length: 14
clone size: few
D gene: .

CDR3 protein: CASSIGLRRSGANVLTF
CDR3 DNA: TGTGCCAGTAGTATAGGACTGAGGCGGTCTGGGGCCAACGTCCTGACTTTC
J gene: TRBJ2-6
V gene: TRBV19
CDR3 length: 17
clone size: .
D gene: .

CDR3 protein: CASSLKSPSNTEAFF
CDR3 DNA: TGCGCCAGCAGCTTGAAATCTCCGAGCAATACTGAAGCTTTCTTT
J gene: TRBJ1-1
V gene: TRBV5-1
CDR3 length: 15
clone size: .
D gene: .

CDR3 protein: CASSSGGYNEQFF
CDR3 DNA: TGTGCCAGCAGCTCCGGGGGCTACAATGAGCAGTTCTTC
J gene: TRBJ2-1
V gene: TRBV7-9
CDR3 length: 13
clone size: few
D gene: .

CDR3 protein: CASSLTSDSTEAFF
CDR3 DNA: TGTGCCAGCAGTTTGACTTCCGACAGCACTGAAGCTTTCTTT
J gene: TRBJ1-1
V gene: TRBV28
CDR3 length: 14
clone size: .
D gene: .

CDR3 protein: CATGGQGAYQPQHF
CDR3 DNA: TGTGCCACGGGCGGGCAGGGGGCTTATCAGCCCCAGCATTTT
J gene: TRBJ1-5
V gene: TRBV10-3
CDR3 length: 14
clone size: few
D gene: TRBD1

CDR3 protein: CSVTGEVGELFF
CDR3 DNA: TGCAGCGTGACAGGGGAGGTCGGGGAGCTGTTTTTT
J gene: TRBJ2-2
V gene: TRBV29-1
CDR3 length: 12
clone size: few
D gene: TRBD1

CDR3 protein: CAIRGTGGGYTF
CDR3 DNA: TGTGCCATCAGAGGGACAGGGGGTGGCTACACCTTC
J gene: TRBJ1-2
V gene: TRBV10-3
CDR3 length: 12
clone size: .
D gene: TRBD1

CDR3 protein: CASSPLIGNTEAFF
CDR3 DNA: TGTGCCAGCTCACCTCTTATCGGTAACACTGAAGCTTTCTTT
J gene: TRBJ1-1
V gene: TRBV18
CDR3 length: 14
clone size: few
D gene: .

CDR3 protein: CASSSGTGTPLHF
CDR3 DNA: TGTGCTAGCAGTTCCGGGACAGGGACACCCCTCCACTTT
J gene: TRBJ1-6
V gene: TRBV7-7
CDR3 length: 13
clone size: .
D gene: TRBD1

CDR3 protein: CASSPSRGRPNTGELFF
CDR3 DNA: TGTGCCAGCAGTCCCTCTAGGGGTAGACCCAACACCGGGGAGCTGTTTTTT
J gene: TRBJ2-2
V gene: TRBV28
CDR3 length: 17
clone size: .
D gene: .

CDR3 protein: CASSSTDRGVGDTQYF
CDR3 DNA: TGTGCCAGCAGCTCCACGGACAGGGGAGTAGGAGATACGCAGTATTTT
J gene: TRBJ2-3
V gene: TRBV7-9
CDR3 length: 16
clone size: .
D gene: TRBD1

CDR3 protein: CASSLLAYEQYF
CDR3 DNA: TGTGCCAGCAGTTTACTAGCCTACGAGCAGTACTTC
J gene: TRBJ2-7
V gene: TRBV28
CDR3 length: 12
clone size: few
D gene: .

CDR3 protein: CATGGGAGTDTQYF
CDR3 DNA: TGTGCCACCGGCGGGGGGGCCGGCACAGATACGCAGTATTTT
J gene: TRBJ2-3
V gene: TRBV15
CDR3 length: 14
clone size: .
D gene: TRBD2

CDR3 protein: CAWSPWTAGGEQYF
CDR3 DNA: TGTGCCTGGAGTCCCTGGACCGCCGGAGGGGAGCAGTACTTC
J gene: TRBJ2-7
V gene: TRBV30
CDR3 length: 14
clone size: few
D gene: .

CDR3 protein: CASSTFDSTDTQYF
CDR3 DNA: TGTGCCAGCAGTACCTTCGACAGCACAGATACGCAGTATTTT
J gene: TRBJ2-3
V gene: TRBV28
CDR3 length: 14
clone size: .
D gene: .

CDR3 protein: CASSLSGGYGYTF
CDR3 DNA: TGTGCCAGCAGCTTATCAGGAGGGTATGGCTACACCTTC
J gene: TRBJ1-2
V gene: TRBV11-2
CDR3 length: 13
clone size: .
D gene: .

CDR3 protein: CASSRQGMSNQPQHF
CDR3 DNA: TGTGCCAGCAGCCGACAGGGAATGAGCAATCAGCCCCAGCATTTT
J gene: TRBJ1-5
V gene: TRBV7-9
CDR3 length: 15
clone size: few
D gene: TRBD1

CDR3 protein: CASSYDGGDEQYF
CDR3 DNA: TGCGCCAGCAGCTACGACGGGGGGGACGAGCAGTACTTC
J gene: TRBJ2-7
V gene: TRBV5-1
CDR3 length: 13
clone size: .
D gene: TRBD2

CDR3 protein: CASSSGTSESDTQYF
CDR3 DNA: TGTGCCAGCAGTTCCGGGACTAGCGAGTCAGATACGCAGTATTTT
J gene: TRBJ2-3
V gene: TRBV9
CDR3 length: 15
clone size: few
D gene: TRBD2